Each of the 29 T cell receptor beta chains below was sequenced from the same sample in a study of shared clonotypes between healthy human individuals. The repertoire was sequenced with immunoSEQ multiplex PCR; TCRdb's copy has only in-frame clones and lacks some. The table has roughly 1,000,000 clones, 70% to 80% seen once. Sequencing was done on a sample of memory CD4+ T cells from PBMCs. The subset denotes: CD45RA-negative fraction. These receptors were obtained from a man younger than 30 in good health. Some clones in this sample may be carry-over from other donors' samples.

This clone was found many times. The V and J genes are TRBV30 and TRBJ2-2; tentatively, D is TRBD1 (6 bases). CDR1 is GTSNPN, CDR2 SVGIG, per germline (reference sequence). This CDR3 spans 15 amino acids. The ends were cut back, 5 bases at V and 7 bases at J, with 20 bases in the middle. The CDR3 nucleotides read TGTGCCTGGGATCAAGAGTGGGGGCTCTACGGGGAGCTGTTTTTT. Encoded protein: CAWDQEWGLYGELFF.

This clone was picked up a small number of times. The chain carries TRBV18 and TRBJ2-5; possibly TRBD2 for D (7 bases). V was cut by 8 bases and J by 4 bases, with 17 bases left in between. The CDR3 runs to 14 residues. The germline gives CDR1 KGHSH, CDR2 LQKENI. The CDR3 sequence is CASDTGGRGETQYF. The CDR3 coding sequence is TGTGCCAGCGATACGGGGGGCCGGGGAGAGACCCAGTACTTC.

Note on this clone: At the DNA level, this CDR3 is encoded by other sequences in the same sample as well. The chain is built from TRBV28 and TRBJ2-1; TRBD2 aligns across 10 bases. V dropped 2 bases and J dropped 4; count of bases not matched to a gene: 2. Germline loops: CDR1 MDHEN, CDR2 SYDVKM. This CDR3 has 15 residues. The CDR3 DNA is TGTGCCAGCAGTTTACGGACTAGCGGATACAATGAGCAGTTCTTC. This gives the protein CASSLRTSGYNEQFF.

This chain links TRBV7-2 with TRBJ2-5, with D possibly TRBD1 on 7 matching bases. Germline CDR1 and CDR2: SGHTA and FQGNSA. The CDR3 is 13 residues long. V gave up 5 bases and J gave up 7 bases, with 14 bases separating them. CDR3 in amino acids: CASSQDRRGTQYF. The CDR3 region has the DNA TGTGCCAGCAGCCAGGACAGGAGGGGGACCCAGTACTTC.

The chain couples TRBV30 to TRBJ1-1, with 7 bases matching TRBD1. V dropped 5 bases and J dropped 3; count of bases not matched to a gene: 3. CDR1 GTSNPN and CDR2 SVGIG come from the germline V gene (reference sequence). The CDR3 spans 12 residues. CDR3 DNA: TGTGCCTGGGCTACAGGGGACACTGAAGCTTTCTTT. Encoded protein: CAWATGDTEAFF.

This chain links TRBV7-3 with TRBJ2-2, with D possibly matching TRBD1 (6 bases). CDR1 is SGHTA and CDR2 is FQGTGA in the germline V gene. The CDR3 is 14 amino acids. The V end was cut by 4 bases, the J end by 4 bases, with 10 bases between. CDR3 DNA: TGTGCCAGCAGCTCAAACAGGGCCACCGGGGAGCTGTTTTTT. Its translation is CASSSNRATGELFF.

The chain is built from TRBV4-1 and TRBJ2-1; D remains ambiguous. The CDR3 length is 15 residues. CDR1 and CDR2 (germline): MGHRA, YSYEKL. Trimming took off 1 base at V and 6 bases at J, with 13 bases between the two ends. CDR3 residues: CASSQVRGVGNEQFF. In nucleotides, the CDR3 is TGCGCCAGCAGCCAAGTGCGTGGGGTGGGCAATGAGCAGTTCTTC.

V and J are TRBV28 and TRBJ1-2; the D is unclear. Trimming took 3 bases from V and 0 from J, leaving 17 bases between them. Germline CDR1 and CDR2: MDHEN and SYDVKM. The CDR3 has 17 residues. The CDR3 DNA sequence: TGTGCCAGCAGTTTGGTCCCCCCGAATGTGGCTAACTATGGCTACACCTTC. This codes for CASSLVPPNVANYGYTF.

The chain combines TRBV28 with TRBJ2-3; D possibly corresponds to TRBD2 (6 bases). Germline lookup yields CDR1 MDHEN and CDR2 SYDVKM. The V end lost 6 bases, the J end lost 1 base, and 14 bases lay between the germline ends. The CDR3 loop spans 15 amino acids. The CDR3 sequence: CASRIGGPGTDTQYF. CDR3 coding DNA: TGTGCCAGCAGAATTGGAGGGCCCGGCACAGATACGCAGTATTTT.

The chain carries TRBV6-5 and TRBJ1-1, with a possible D match to TRBD1 (6 bases). This CDR3 is built from 12 residues. Germline V gene sequence: CDR1 MNHEY, CDR2 SVGAGI. The V end lost 5 bases, the J end lost 6 bases, and 10 bases lay between the germline ends. For the CDR3, the DNA is TGTGCCAGCAGTCAAGGGGGGGCTGAAGCTTTCTTT. This gives the protein CASSQGGAEAFF.

Only a few counts were recorded for this clone. V usage is TRBV5-4 and J usage is TRBJ2-3; 9 nucleotides line up with TRBD1. J lost 5 bases, V lost 4 bases, and 2 bases had no gene match. The CDR3 extends over 13 amino acids. The germline CDR1 and CDR2 sequences are SGHNT and YYREEE (reference sequence). In DNA form, the CDR3 reads TGTGCCAGCAGCCGGGACAGGGTAGATACGCAGTATTTT. This encodes CASSRDRVDTQYF.

V gene TRBV27 combines with J gene TRBJ2-3; TRBD2 aligns across 10 bases. Germline V gene data show CDR1 as MNHEY and CDR2 as SMNVEV (reference sequence). J was trimmed by 2 bases and V by 5 bases; bases with no gene match: 10. CDR3 length: 17 residues. The CDR3, as DNA: TGTGCCAGCAGTCACACCTTAGCGGGAGGCCCCACAGATACGCAGTATTTT. This encodes CASSHTLAGGPTDTQYF.

The chain links TRBV19 to TRBJ2-1, with D hard to call. V gave up 5 bases and J gave up 4 bases, with 12 bases separating them. Germline CDR1 reads LNHDA; CDR2 reads SQIVND (reference sequence). The CDR3 extends over 14 amino acids. This CDR3 reads CASSPKPIYNEQFF. CDR3 nucleotide sequence: TGTGCCAGTAGTCCCAAGCCAATTTACAATGAGCAGTTCTTC.

The chain employs TRBV30 and TRBJ1-2, with TRBD1 matching 8 bases. Losses at the gene ends were 3 bases for V and 3 bases for J; bases not matched to a gene: 9. Germline values: CDR1 GTSNPN, CDR2 SVGIG (reference sequence). This CDR3 spans 15 amino acids. CDR3 DNA: TGTGCCTGGAGCCGCACGGACAGGGCTGACTATGGCTACACCTTC. Residues: CAWSRTDRADYGYTF.

CDR3 sequence (DNA): TGTGCCAGCAGCCCGGGAGGCCGCCGAGCCGGAGATACGCAGTATTTT. Protein: CASSPGGRRAGDTQYF. The V gene is TRBV7-8, the J gene TRBJ2-3; 7 nucleotides align to TRBD2. The V segment lost 5 bases and the J segment 5 bases; nucleotides outside the gene matches: 13. The CDR3 contains 16 residues. Germline lookup yields CDR1 SGHVS and CDR2 FQNEAQ.

CDR3 region: CASSPRTGQETQYF. In DNA, the CDR3 is TGTGCCAGCAGCCCCAGGACAGGTCAAGAGACCCAGTACTTC. The chain employs TRBV9 and TRBJ2-5, with 7 bases aligning to TRBD1. Per germline, CDR1 SGDLS and CDR2 YYNGEE. V lost 4 bases to trimming and J lost 2 bases; unmatched junction nucleotides: 5. CDR3 length equals 14 residues. Full variable domain (rest looked up from reference TRBV9 and TRBJ2-5): DSGVTQTPKHLITATGQRVTLRCSPRSGDLSVYWYQQSLDQGLQFLIQYYNGEERAKGNILERFSAQQFPDLHSELNLSSLELGDSALYFCASSPRTGQETQYFGPGTRLLVL.

A note on this clone: Other DNA sequences in this specimen translate into the identical CDR3. This rearrangement joins TRBV5-1 to TRBJ2-5, with D perhaps assigned TRBD1 or TRBD2 (7 bases each). This CDR3 has 14 residues. Germline V gives CDR1 SGHRS, CDR2 YFSETQ. V gave up 4 bases and J gave up 2 bases, with 12 bases separating them. CDR3 residues: CASSGGDSQETQYF. As DNA, the CDR3 is TGCGCCAGCAGCGGGGGGGACAGTCAAGAGACCCAGTACTTC.

The V call is TRBV25-1, the J call TRBJ1-2; no firm D call. The CDR3 loop spans 12 amino acids. Germline CDR1 and CDR2: MGHDK and SYGVNS. V lost 6 bases and J 5 bases, leaving 10 bases between the germline ends. The CDR3 reads CASSALQYGYTF. The CDR3 DNA reads as TGTGCCAGCAGCGCATTGCAGTATGGCTACACCTTC.

The count of this clone is one. V usage is TRBV28 and J usage is TRBJ2-7; 7 bases map to TRBD1. CDR3 length: 13 residues. From germline, CDR1 is MDHEN and CDR2 SYDVKM. Losses at the gene ends were 6 bases for V and 2 bases for J; bases not matched to a gene: 4. The CDR3: CASRDRFPYEQYF. The CDR3 DNA reads TGTGCCAGCAGGGACAGGTTCCCCTACGAGCAGTACTTC.

The CDR3 DNA sequence: TGTGCCAGCAGCCCCTACTCCGGGACAGGGAGCCCAGATACGCAGTATTTT. It yields the protein CASSPYSGTGSPDTQYF. The chain carries TRBV11-2 and TRBJ2-3, with 9 bases lining up with TRBD1. J was trimmed by 4 bases and V by 5 bases; bases with no gene match: 13. CDR1 is SGHAT, CDR2 FQNNGV, per germline. The CDR3 is made up of 17 amino acids.

This clone was detected ten times or more. The chain joins TRBV30 to TRBJ2-1; D possibly uses TRBD1 or TRBD2 (5 bases each). The V end lost 7 bases, the J end lost 0 bases, and 10 bases lay between the germline ends. The germline V gene encodes CDR1 GTSNPN and CDR2 SVGIG (reference sequence). The CDR3 sequence is 13 residues long. CDR3 nucleotides: TGTGCCTCGGGGCAGAGCTCCTACAATGAGCAGTTCTTC. It yields the protein CASGQSSYNEQFF.

The chain employs TRBV9 and TRBJ2-7; D is undetermined. Trimming took 2 bases from V and 0 from J, leaving 9 bases between them. The germline V gene encodes CDR1 SGDLS and CDR2 YYNGEE. There are 14 residues in the CDR3. The CDR3 nucleotides read TGTGCCAGCAGCGTTGGGCAGAACTCCTACGAGCAGTACTTC. Protein sequence: CASSVGQNSYEQYF. The whole variable domain, filled in from reference TRBV9 and TRBJ2-7, reads DSGVTQTPKHLITATGQRVTLRCSPRSGDLSVYWYQQSLDQGLQFLIQYYNGEERAKGNILERFSAQQFPDLHSELNLSSLELGDSALYFCASSVGQNSYEQYFGPGTRLTVT.

The rearrangement joins TRBV5-4 to TRBJ2-1; TRBD2 aligns across 12 bases. Germline assignment: CDR1 SGHNT and CDR2 YYREEE (reference sequence). The J segment lost 10 bases and the V segment lost 0 bases, leaving 5 bases of the junction unmatched. There are 15 residues in the CDR3. The CDR3, as DNA: TGTGCCAGCAGCTTGGAACTAGCGGGAGGAGGGGAGCAGTTCTTC. This gives the protein CASSLELAGGGEQFF.

CDR3 sequence: CASSLARGSEKLFF. The DNA for the CDR3 is TGCGCCAGCAGCTTGGCCCGGGGGAGTGAAAAACTGTTTTTT. The chain uses TRBV5-1 and TRBJ1-4, with a possible D match to TRBD1 (5 bases). The V and J ends lost 0 bases and 7 bases respectively, with 10 bases between them. The germline V gene has CDR1 SGHRS and CDR2 YFSETQ. The CDR3 length is 14 residues. Using reference TRBV5-1 and TRBJ1-4 for the parts outside the CDR3, the full variable domain is KAGVTQTPRYLIKTRGQQVTLSCSPISGHRSVSWYQQTPGQGLQFLFEYFSETQRNKGNFPGRFSGRQFSNSRSEMNVSTLELGDSALYLCASSLARGSEKLFFGSGTQLSVL.

Written as DNA, the CDR3 is TGTGCCAGCAGTCGAAAGACGGGTGGTCCCGGGGAGCTGTTTTTT. It codes for CASSRKTGGPGELFF. This chain connects TRBV7-2 to TRBJ2-2; D ambiguous. Germline CDR1 and CDR2: SGHTA and FQGNSA. Trimming removed 6 bases from V and 6 bases from J, with 17 bases in between. This CDR3 has 15 amino acids.

The chain combines TRBV5-6 with TRBJ2-5; TRBD1 matches at 9 bases. The J call may be in error: the DNA end matches TRBJ2-7 better. Germline assignment: CDR1 SGHDT and CDR2 YYEEEE. This CDR3 region has 14 residues. For the CDR3, the DNA is TGTGCCAGCAGCCACGGACAGGGGACCTACGAGCAGTACTTC. Its translation is CASSHGQGTYEQYF.

The chain joins TRBV28 to TRBJ1-2; perhaps TRBD1 as D (5 bases). Germline-derived CDR1 and CDR2 are MDHEN and SYDVKM. V was pared by 4 bases and J by 2 bases, with 17 bases between. There are 16 residues in the CDR3. The CDR3 DNA reads TGTGCCAGCAGTTCGATATTGGGGGGTACGAACTATGGCTACACCTTC. This gives the protein CASSSILGGTNYGYTF.

This chain uses TRBV28 with TRBJ1-1; D call uncertain. Germline V gene sequence: CDR1 MDHEN, CDR2 SYDVKM. V gave up 6 bases and J gave up 0 bases, with 11 bases separating them. The CDR3 length is 14 residues. The CDR3 sequence is CASSPAGLNTEAFF. CDR3 nucleotide sequence: TGTGCCAGCAGCCCCGCAGGTTTGAACACTGAAGCTTTCTTT.

A remark on this clone: This sequence may be a read error, since a much larger clone differs from it by one base. Other DNA sequences in this specimen translate into the identical CDR3. The chain employs TRBV10-2 and TRBJ2-5, with 8 bases matching TRBD1. V lost 9 bases to trimming and J lost 5 bases; unmatched junction nucleotides: 14. The V gene's germline CDR1 is WSHSY and CDR2 SAAADI. The CDR3 extends over 15 amino acids. The CDR3 coding sequence is TGCGCCAGTGGGGACAGGCGGAGAGGCGGGGAGACCCAGTACTTC. It translates to CASGDRRRGGETQYF.